The 29 T cell receptor beta chains in this list originate from one sample, sequenced in a study of vaccination effects on CD4 cells after COVID-19. No antigens are known for them. Data came from immunoSEQ multiplex PCR; TCRdb stores just in-frame clones and leaves some out. The repertoire has roughly 17,000 clones, roughly 80% of them found once; the top ten carry around a sixth. Under the ViraFEST assay, PBMC were stimulated with viral peptide pools so that antigen-specific CD4+ T cells expanded. Sequencing was performed afterwards. The authors isolated CD4+ T cells after less than eleven days of culture. Between March and December 2020, the person had a SARS-CoV-2 infection that PCR confirmed. Material: CD4+ T cells from PBMCs cultured with SARS-CoV-2 spike peptides, obtained before COVID-19 vaccination. Receptor source: a human donor who had a prior SARS-CoV-2 infection.

The table lists this clone with a count of one. The rearrangement joins TRBV12-2 to TRBJ1-4. TRBV12-2 is termed a pseudogene. CDR3 size: 18 residues. This CDR3 reads CASRPLEQGGTTNEKLFF. CDR3 DNA sequence: TGTGCAAGTCGCCCACTGGAACAGGGAGGGACAACTAATGAAAAACTGTTTTTT.

DNA of the CDR3: TGTGCCAGCAGCTTGGGCAGTCTAATCTATGGCTACACCTTC. Its protein product is CASSLGSLIYGYTF. This rearrangement joins TRBV5-5 to TRBJ1-2; D not certain. The germline V and J ends were trimmed by 0 bases and 4 bases, with 10 bases remaining between them. There are 14 residues in the CDR3. CDR1 is SGHKS and CDR2 is YYEKEE in the germline V gene (reference sequence).

J is TRBJ1-4 and V is TRBV5-4; possibly TRBD1 for D (6 bases). The CDR3 consists of 13 residues. Trimming removed 3 bases from V and 7 bases from J, with 10 bases in between. From germline, CDR1 is SGHNT and CDR2 YYREEE (reference sequence). CDR3 DNA sequence: TGTGCCAGCAGCTCACAGGGTAGTGAAAAACTGTTTTTT. Its protein is CASSSQGSEKLFF.

The V call is TRBV27, the J call TRBJ2-7; the D gene is possibly TRBD2 (6 bases). V shed 3 bases and J shed 2 bases, with 11 bases lying between them. This CDR3 has 14 residues. Germline lookup yields CDR1 MNHEY and CDR2 SMNVEV (reference sequence). In DNA, the CDR3 is TGTGCCAGCAGTTTGGGGGGTCGCGCCTACGAGCAGTACTTC. Amino acid sequence: CASSLGGRAYEQYF.

The chain joins TRBV30 to TRBJ2-7, with D unclear. Germline V gives CDR1 GTSNPN, CDR2 SVGIG (reference sequence). V was clipped by 2 bases and J by 3 bases, with 17 bases between them. This CDR3 has 15 residues. The DNA of the CDR3 is TGTGCCTGGAGTTTTCCTCCGAAACTCCACTACGAGCAGTACTTC. It specifies CAWSFPPKLHYEQYF. Combining the CDR3 with reference TRBV30 and TRBJ2-7 gives the whole variable domain SQTIHQWPATLVQPVGSPLSLECTVEGTSNPNLYWYRQAAGRGLQLLFYSVGIGQISSEVPQNLSASRPQDRQFILSSKKLLLSDSGFYLCAWSFPPKLHYEQYFGPGTRLTVT.

This chain uses TRBV6-2 or TRBV6-3 with TRBJ2-2; D is uncertain. This CDR3 region has 13 residues. Germline CDR1 and CDR2: MNHEY and SVGEGT. V was clipped by 3 bases and J by 4 bases, with 6 bases between them. For the CDR3, the DNA is TGTGCCAGCAGTTATCAGTTCACCGGGGAGCTGTTTTTT. Amino acid sequence: CASSYQFTGELFF.

The chain recombines TRBV7-9 with TRBJ2-2; 9 positions agree with TRBD2. In germline, CDR1 is SEHNR, CDR2 FQNEAQ (reference sequence). The CDR3 spans 15 residues. V dropped 0 bases and J dropped 6; count of bases not matched to a gene: 2. Here the CDR3 reads CASSLARGGAGELFF. The DNA of the CDR3 is TGTGCCAGCAGCTTAGCCCGCGGGGGGGCCGGGGAGCTGTTTTTT.

This clone was counted a single time. This chain joins TRBV19 and TRBJ1-2, with 7 positions matching TRBD1. This CDR3 has 14 amino acids. V lost 8 bases, J lost 3 bases, and 9 bases stayed unmatched. Germline V lookup: CDR1 LNHDA, CDR2 SQIVND (reference sequence). CDR3 sequence: CASSGTAAYYGYTF. The CDR3 bases are TGTGCCAGTTCCGGGACAGCGGCCTACTATGGCTACACCTTC.

This chain links TRBV11-3 with TRBJ2-7; D is undetermined. The V end lost 0 bases, the J end lost 2 bases, and 5 bases lay between the germline ends. In germline, CDR1 is SGHNT, CDR2 YENEEA. CDR3 length equals 13 residues. This chain's CDR3 is CASSLDFAYEQYF. Here the CDR3 DNA reads TGTGCCAGCAGCTTAGATTTCGCCTACGAGCAGTACTTC.

The V gene is TRBV5-1, the J gene TRBJ2-2, with 9 bases matching TRBD1. Per the germline V gene, CDR1 is SGHRS and CDR2 is YFSETQ. The CDR3 has 16 amino acids. Trimming at V came to 4 bases and at J to 3 bases, leaving 7 bases not matched to a gene. CDR3 residues: CASSRGQGMDTGELFF. CDR3 sequence (DNA): TGCGCCAGCAGCCGAGGACAGGGGATGGACACCGGGGAGCTGTTTTTT.

This chain connects TRBV6-6 to TRBJ2-1; D possibly corresponds to TRBD1 (6 bases). Trimming shortened V by 4 bases and J by 9 bases, and 16 bases separated the two germline ends. CDR1 and CDR2 (germline): MNHNY, SVGAGI (reference sequence). The CDR3 sequence is 14 residues long. The CDR3 is CASSSGTSKAEQFF. In nucleotides, the CDR3 is TGTGCCAGCAGTTCAGGGACATCTAAGGCTGAGCAGTTCTTC.

This chain connects TRBV2 to TRBJ1-4; no firm D call. Germline values: CDR1 SNHLY, CDR2 FYNNEI. CDR3 length: 15 residues. Deletions cut 0 bases from V and 8 bases from J, with 13 bases between. The CDR3 DNA follows: TGTGCCAGCAGTGAAGCCCCAACGGGAGGAGAAAAACTGTTTTTT. It yields the protein CASSEAPTGGEKLFF.

The chain joins TRBV27 to TRBJ1-2; 8 bases align to TRBD1. Unmatched junction bases numbered 13, after V lost 8 bases and J lost 8 bases. CDR3 length: 14 residues. Per the germline V gene, CDR1 is MNHEY and CDR2 is SMNVEV (reference sequence). The CDR3 loop is CASGGAGGAGGYTF. CDR3 in DNA: TGTGCCAGCGGAGGGGCAGGGGGCGCCGGGGGCTACACCTTC.

The J gene is TRBJ2-1, the V gene TRBV11-3; D remains ambiguous. Germline V CDR1 and CDR2: SGHNT, YENEEA. Trimming removed 6 bases from V and 0 bases from J, with 12 bases in between. CDR3 length: 15 amino acids. In nucleotides, the CDR3 is TGTGCCAGCAGGGCGCAAACGGACTCCTACAATGAGCAGTTCTTC. Translated, it gives CASRAQTDSYNEQFF. The full variable domain, with the rest looked up from reference TRBV11-3 and TRBJ2-1, is EAGVVQSPRYKIIEKKQPVAFWCNPISGHNTLYWYLQNLGQGPELLIRYENEEAVDDSQLPKDRFSAERLKGVDSTLKIQPAELGDSAVYLCASRAQTDSYNEQFFGPGTRLTVL.

The chain is built from TRBV11-2 and TRBJ2-7; TRBD1 matches at 9 bases. V lost 1 base and J lost 6; bases outside the gene matches: 4. The germline V gene has CDR1 SGHAT and CDR2 FQNNGV. The CDR3 length is 14 residues. As DNA, the CDR3 is TGTGCCAGCAGCTTAGTACAGGGGGCTACCGAGCAGTACTTC. Translation gives CASSLVQGATEQYF.

This clone was detected only a few times. This CDR3 is CASSLGVGRPGNTEAFF. CDR3 coding DNA: TGCGCCAGCAGCTTGGGTGTGGGCCGGCCGGGGAACACTGAAGCTTTCTTT. J is TRBJ1-1 and V is TRBV5-1; D is unresolved. Germline V gene data show CDR1 as SGHRS and CDR2 as YFSETQ. Trimming removed 0 bases at V and 1 base at J, with 16 bases between. CDR3 length: 17 residues.

Only a few counts were recorded for this clone. The V call is TRBV18, the J call TRBJ2-7; D is uncertain. Trimming removed 3 bases at V and 0 bases at J, with 12 bases between. The CDR3 spans 15 residues. Per the germline V gene, CDR1 is KGHSH and CDR2 is LQKENI. The CDR3 region is CASSPTQEFSYEQYF. For the CDR3, the DNA is TGTGCCAGCTCACCGACTCAAGAATTCTCCTACGAGCAGTACTTC. Full variable domain (rest looked up from reference TRBV18 and TRBJ2-7): NAGVMQNPRHLVRRRGQEARLRCSPMKGHSHVYWYRQLPEEGLKFMVYLQKENIIDESGMPKERFSAEFPKEGPSILRIQQVVRGDSAAYFCASSPTQEFSYEQYFGPGTRLTVT.

This chain connects TRBV18 to TRBJ2-3; TRBD2 agrees at 8 bases. Germline CDR1 is KGHSH and CDR2 is LQKENI. J gave up 4 bases and V 4 bases, and 10 bases lay outside the gene matches. This CDR3 region has 16 residues. CDR3 bases: TGTGCCAGCTCACTGACCGGTAGCGGGATTCCAGATACGCAGTATTTT. It encodes CASSLTGSGIPDTQYF. Full variable domain (rest looked up from reference TRBV18 and TRBJ2-3): NAGVMQNPRHLVRRRGQEARLRCSPMKGHSHVYWYRQLPEEGLKFMVYLQKENIIDESGMPKERFSAEFPKEGPSILRIQQVVRGDSAAYFCASSLTGSGIPDTQYFGPGTRLTVL.

The chain is built from TRBV5-5 and TRBJ1-1; TRBD1 is a possible D gene (5 bases). CDR1 SGHKS and CDR2 YYEKEE come from the germline V gene (reference sequence). The CDR3 length is 13 residues. The V and J ends lost 1 base and 7 bases respectively, with 11 bases between them. DNA of the CDR3: TGTGCCAGCAGCTTGTCAGGGTTGGGTGAAGCTTTCTTT. Protein sequence: CASSLSGLGEAFF. Full variable domain (rest looked up from reference TRBV5-5 and TRBJ1-1): DAGVTQSPTHLIKTRGQQVTLRCSPISGHKSVSWYQQVLGQGPQFIFQYYEKEERGRGNFPDRFSARQFPNYSSELNVNALLLGDSALYLCASSLSGLGEAFFGQGTRLTVV.

The V gene is TRBV3-1 (or the pseudogene TRBV3-2), the J gene TRBJ1-2; D not certain. The CDR3 is 15 amino acids. V lost 4 bases and J lost 3, with 15 bases in between. Germline V lookup: CDR1 LGHDT, CDR2 YNNKEL (reference sequence). The CDR3 bases are TGTGCCAGCAGCCCCCGAGGGATCGATGACTATGGCTACACCTTC. This encodes CASSPRGIDDYGYTF.

The chain uses TRBV11-3 and TRBJ1-1; TRBD1 might be the D (6 bases). Trimming pared 5 bases from V and 4 bases from J, leaving 11 bases between. Germline loops: CDR1 SGHNT, CDR2 YENEEA. This CDR3 region has 13 residues. The CDR3 DNA reads as TGTGCCAGCAGCCTGTACAGGGCCACTGAAGCTTTCTTT. Translating gives CASSLYRATEAFF.

The chain combines TRBV9 with TRBJ2-1; the D gene is possibly TRBD1 (6 bases). The V gene lost 0 bases and the J gene lost 4 bases, with 11 bases spanning the gap. The length of the CDR3 is 15 residues. From germline, CDR1 is SGDLS and CDR2 YYNGEE. CDR3 bases: TGTGCCAGCAGCGTAGTGGGGGCGACTTACAATGAGCAGTTCTTC. Translating it yields CASSVVGATYNEQFF.

The rearrangement uses TRBV18 and TRBJ2-7; 7 positions match TRBD1. CDR3 size: 12 residues. Germline loops: CDR1 KGHSH, CDR2 LQKENI. Trimming removed 4 bases from V and 7 bases from J; junction bases left unmatched: 4. The DNA for the CDR3 is TGTGCCAGCTCACAAGGACAGGAAGAGCAGTACTTC. Protein: CASSQGQEEQYF. The full variable domain, with the rest looked up from reference TRBV18 and TRBJ2-7, is NAGVMQNPRHLVRRRGQEARLRCSPMKGHSHVYWYRQLPEEGLKFMVYLQKENIIDESGMPKERFSAEFPKEGPSILRIQQVVRGDSAAYFCASSQGQEEQYFGPGTRLTVT.

The gene calls are TRBV7-2 and TRBJ2-5, with 8 nucleotides matching TRBD2. Germline V CDR1 and CDR2: SGHTA, FQGNSA. The CDR3 is 14 residues long. The trim removed 4 bases at V and 4 bases at J, leaving 5 bases unmatched. As DNA, the CDR3 is TGTGCCAGCAGCTCACGGGGGGGAGGAGAGACCCAGTACTTC. It codes for CASSSRGGGETQYF.

The chain recombines TRBV6-5 with TRBJ2-3, with 8 nucleotides matching TRBD1. Germline V gene sequence: CDR1 MNHEY, CDR2 SVGAGI. Trimming at V came to 6 bases and at J to 2 bases, leaving 1 base not matched to a gene. This CDR3 has 13 amino acids. The CDR3 sequence is CASRDRATDTQYF. CDR3 nucleotides: TGTGCCAGCAGGGACAGGGCCACAGATACGCAGTATTTT.

V usage is TRBV11-3 and J usage is TRBJ2-5; D is tentatively TRBD1 or TRBD2 (5 bases each). The CDR3 has 16 amino acids. Deletions cut 5 bases from V and 0 bases from J, with 16 bases between. CDR1 and CDR2 from the germline V gene are SGHNT and YENEEA. In DNA form, the CDR3 reads TGTGCCAGCAGCCCGAGGGGCAGGACCTACCAAGAGACCCAGTACTTC. Amino acid sequence: CASSPRGRTYQETQYF. The complete variable domain, with remaining parts taken from reference TRBV11-3 and TRBJ2-5, reads EAGVVQSPRYKIIEKKQPVAFWCNPISGHNTLYWYLQNLGQGPELLIRYENEEAVDDSQLPKDRFSAERLKGVDSTLKIQPAELGDSAVYLCASSPRGRTYQETQYFGPGTRLLVL.

This chain uses TRBV2 with TRBJ2-1, with 8 nucleotides matching TRBD2. Germline lookup yields CDR1 SNHLY and CDR2 FYNNEI. The V segment lost 4 bases and the J segment 4 bases; nucleotides outside the gene matches: 9. This CDR3 has 16 residues. The CDR3 sequence is CASSGLVASGYNEQFF. The CDR3 DNA sequence: TGTGCCAGCAGTGGCCTTGTTGCTAGCGGGTACAATGAGCAGTTCTTC.

The chain couples TRBV30 to TRBJ2-3, with D hard to call. Between the trimmed V and J ends, which lost 1 base and 6 bases, there was a span of 11 bases. Germline V lookup: CDR1 GTSNPN, CDR2 SVGIG (reference sequence). This CDR3 region has 13 residues. The CDR3 region is CAWSGTVGDTQYF. The CDR3 DNA sequence: TGTGCCTGGAGTGGGACGGTTGGGGATACGCAGTATTTT.

J is TRBJ1-5 and V is TRBV18; no clear D gene. Germline assignment: CDR1 KGHSH and CDR2 LQKENI. Trimming cost V 3 bases and J 2 bases, with 11 bases left between them. The CDR3 totals 15 residues. The CDR3 DNA follows: TGTGCCAGCTCACCTACCCAGAGGGGCAATCAGCCCCAGCATTTT. Its protein product is CASSPTQRGNQPQHF.